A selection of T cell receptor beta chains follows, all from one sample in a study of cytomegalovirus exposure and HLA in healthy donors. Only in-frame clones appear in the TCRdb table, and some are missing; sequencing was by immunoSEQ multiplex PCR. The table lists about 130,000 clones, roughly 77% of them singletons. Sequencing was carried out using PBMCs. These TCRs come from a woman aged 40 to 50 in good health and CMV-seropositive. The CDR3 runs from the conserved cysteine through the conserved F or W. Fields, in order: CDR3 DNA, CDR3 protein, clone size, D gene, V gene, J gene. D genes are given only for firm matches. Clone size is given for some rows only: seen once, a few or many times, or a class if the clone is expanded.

CDR3nt: TGTGCCAGCAGTTCACCCGGGGCAGGGGAGTATGGCTACACCTTC
CDR3aa: CASSSPGAGEYGYTF
abundance: -
d_gene: -
v_gene: TRBV27
j_gene: TRBJ1-2

CDR3nt: TGTGCCAGCAGCTTTCCCGGACAGTCTCATGCTGGAAACACCATATATTTT
CDR3aa: CASSFPGQSHAGNTIYF
abundance: -
d_gene: -
v_gene: TRBV7-9
j_gene: TRBJ1-3

CDR3nt: TGTGCCAGCAGGCCAGGGGGCCTTCGCGGGAACACTGAAGCTTTCTTT
CDR3aa: CASRPGGLRGNTEAFF
abundance: -
d_gene: TRBD1
v_gene: TRBV28
j_gene: TRBJ1-1

CDR3nt: TGTGCCAGCAGCTTAAGGGGGGACAGCAGGAATGAGCAGTTCTTC
CDR3aa: CASSLRGDSRNEQFF
abundance: -
d_gene: -
v_gene: TRBV7-8
j_gene: TRBJ2-1

CDR3nt: TGTGCCAGCAGCTCCGTAACGGGGATACAAGAGACCCAGTACTTC
CDR3aa: CASSSVTGIQETQYF
abundance: -
d_gene: -
v_gene: TRBV7-9
j_gene: TRBJ2-5

CDR3nt: TGTGCCAGCAGTGAAATTGGGGGGACCTATGGCTACACCTTC
CDR3aa: CASSEIGGTYGYTF
abundance: -
d_gene: -
v_gene: TRBV6-1
j_gene: TRBJ1-2

CDR3nt: TGTGCCAGCAGCTTGAGAGGGAGTAGCTCCTATAATTCACCCCTCCACTTT
CDR3aa: CASSLRGSSSYNSPLHF
abundance: -
d_gene: -
v_gene: TRBV5-4
j_gene: TRBJ1-6

CDR3nt: TGTGCCAGCAGCTCACAGGGTACGGGTAATTCACCCCTCCACTTT
CDR3aa: CASSSQGTGNSPLHF
abundance: -
d_gene: -
v_gene: TRBV7-2
j_gene: TRBJ1-6

CDR3nt: TGTGCCAGCAGCCTAACGGGACAGGGTGGATCACCCCTCCACTTT
CDR3aa: CASSLTGQGGSPLHF
abundance: -
d_gene: TRBD1
v_gene: TRBV9
j_gene: TRBJ1-6

CDR3nt: TGTGCCAGCAGCTTGGTTCGGGGGAGCTCCTACAATGAGCAGTTCTTC
CDR3aa: CASSLVRGSSYNEQFF
abundance: -
d_gene: -
v_gene: TRBV5-4
j_gene: TRBJ2-1

CDR3nt: TGTGCCAGCAGTGAAAGTACAGGATATGGCTACACCTTC
CDR3aa: CASSESTGYGYTF
abundance: -
d_gene: -
v_gene: TRBV6-4
j_gene: TRBJ1-2

CDR3nt: TGCGCCAGTAGGGGGGGGACTGATCGGGAGCAGTACTTC
CDR3aa: CASRGGTDREQYF
abundance: -
d_gene: -
v_gene: TRBV10-2
j_gene: TRBJ2-7

CDR3nt: TGTGCCAGCAGTGAACTTTGGACAGCCGGGCAGCCCCAGCATTTT
CDR3aa: CASSELWTAGQPQHF
abundance: -
d_gene: -
v_gene: TRBV6-1
j_gene: TRBJ1-5

CDR3nt: TGCGCCAGCAGCCAAGAGACAGGGGGCGCGGGTTATTCACCCCTCCACTTT
CDR3aa: CASSQETGGAGYSPLHF
abundance: -
d_gene: TRBD1
v_gene: TRBV4-3
j_gene: TRBJ1-6

CDR3nt: TGCGCCAGCAGCTTGGCATCGGGGGGCGAGCAGTACTTC
CDR3aa: CASSLASGGEQYF
abundance: few
d_gene: TRBD2
v_gene: TRBV5-1
j_gene: TRBJ2-7

CDR3nt: TGTGCCAGCAGAGAATTTCCCGGGACTAGGGAAGAGACCCAGTACTTC
CDR3aa: CASREFPGTREETQYF
abundance: -
d_gene: TRBD2
v_gene: TRBV6-6
j_gene: TRBJ2-5

CDR3nt: TGTGCCAGCAGCGCGGGACAGTCGGGAGAGCAGTACTTC
CDR3aa: CASSAGQSGEQYF
abundance: -
d_gene: -
v_gene: TRBV4-2
j_gene: TRBJ2-7

CDR3nt: TGTGCCAGCAGTTTCACGACTGGGGGGGTGTCGAACACCGGGGAGCTGTTTTTT
CDR3aa: CASSFTTGGVSNTGELFF
abundance: -
d_gene: TRBD2
v_gene: TRBV28
j_gene: TRBJ2-2

CDR3nt: TGTGCCATCAAACCGGGACAGGGTTTCGAGAACACTGAAGCTTTCTTT
CDR3aa: CAIKPGQGFENTEAFF
abundance: -
d_gene: TRBD1
v_gene: TRBV10-3
j_gene: TRBJ1-1

CDR3nt: TGTGCCTGGAGATACCGGGACAGGGGTCTTTCGGAGCAGTACTTC
CDR3aa: CAWRYRDRGLSEQYF
abundance: few
d_gene: TRBD1
v_gene: TRBV30
j_gene: TRBJ2-7

CDR3nt: TGTGCCAGCAGTGTAGTAGAAGAGACCCAGTACTTC
CDR3aa: CASSVVEETQYF
abundance: -
d_gene: -
v_gene: TRBV6-1
j_gene: TRBJ2-5

CDR3nt: TGCGCCAGCAGCTTGGCTACGGGGAAGAACACTGAAGCTTTCTTT
CDR3aa: CASSLATGKNTEAFF
abundance: few
d_gene: -
v_gene: TRBV5-1
j_gene: TRBJ1-1

CDR3nt: TGTGCCAGCAGCTTGACAGGGGATGGAGAGACCCAGTACTTC
CDR3aa: CASSLTGDGETQYF
abundance: -
d_gene: TRBD1
v_gene: TRBV5-4
j_gene: TRBJ2-5

CDR3nt: TGTGCCAGCAGCGTGGGGCCGGAAATGAACACTGAAGCTTTCTTT
CDR3aa: CASSVGPEMNTEAFF
abundance: -
d_gene: -
v_gene: TRBV9
j_gene: TRBJ1-1

CDR3nt: TGTGCCAGCAGTCCCCTACAGGGTGCCTATAATTCACCCCTCCACTTT
CDR3aa: CASSPLQGAYNSPLHF
abundance: -
d_gene: -
v_gene: TRBV27
j_gene: TRBJ1-6

CDR3nt: TGCGCCAGCAGCTCGAGCCAAGCCAGGAGGCCCCAGAACACTGAAGCTTTCTTT
CDR3aa: CASSSSQARRPQNTEAFF
abundance: -
d_gene: -
v_gene: TRBV5-1
j_gene: TRBJ1-1

CDR3nt: TGTGCCAGCAGCTTAAGGGGGAAGGTCACTGAAGCTTTCTTT
CDR3aa: CASSLRGKVTEAFF
abundance: -
d_gene: -
v_gene: TRBV7-8
j_gene: TRBJ1-1

CDR3nt: TGCGCCAGCAGCCAAGTTCTCGGTTCTTATAGCAATCAGCCCCAGCATTTT
CDR3aa: CASSQVLGSYSNQPQHF
abundance: -
d_gene: -
v_gene: TRBV4-1
j_gene: TRBJ1-5

CDR3nt: TGTGCCAGCAGCAACCGAGGGAGGGGGGCACTGGAGACCCAGTACTTC
CDR3aa: CASSNRGRGALETQYF
abundance: -
d_gene: -
v_gene: TRBV9
j_gene: TRBJ2-5

CDR3nt: TGTGCCAGCAGCGTAGACGGTTTGAACCAAGAGACCCAGTACTTC
CDR3aa: CASSVDGLNQETQYF
abundance: -
d_gene: -
v_gene: TRBV9
j_gene: TRBJ2-5

CDR3nt: TGCGCCAGCAGTGGACTCGAGCCGAACACCGGGGAGCTGTTTTTT
CDR3aa: CASSGLEPNTGELFF
abundance: -
d_gene: -
v_gene: TRBV10-1
j_gene: TRBJ2-2

CDR3nt: TGTGCCAGTAGTATTGCCAGGGCAGGCTACGAGCAGTACTTC
CDR3aa: CASSIARAGYEQYF
abundance: -
d_gene: -
v_gene: TRBV19
j_gene: TRBJ2-7

CDR3nt: TGTGCCAGCAGGGTGACAGGGTCCCATGGCTACACCTTC
CDR3aa: CASRVTGSHGYTF
abundance: -
d_gene: TRBD1
v_gene: TRBV6-5
j_gene: TRBJ1-2

CDR3nt: TGTGCTAGCAGCTTAACTGAATGGACTGAAGCTTTCTTT
CDR3aa: CASSLTEWTEAFF
abundance: -
d_gene: -
v_gene: TRBV7-7
j_gene: TRBJ1-1

CDR3nt: TGTGCCGCGTCGGGGTCTACTATCTCCAGCTCCTACAATGAGCAGTTCTTC
CDR3aa: CAASGSTISSSYNEQFF
abundance: -
d_gene: -
v_gene: TRBV19
j_gene: TRBJ2-1

CDR3nt: TGTGCCAGCAGCTCCTCTAGCGGGGGCACAGATACGCAGTATTTT
CDR3aa: CASSSSSGGTDTQYF
abundance: -
d_gene: TRBD2
v_gene: TRBV7-3
j_gene: TRBJ2-3

CDR3nt: TGTGCCAGCTCACCCGGACAGGGGACGAATGAAAAACTGTTTTTT
CDR3aa: CASSPGQGTNEKLFF
abundance: -
d_gene: TRBD1
v_gene: TRBV18
j_gene: TRBJ1-4

CDR3nt: TGTGCCAGCAGTGAAGAAACGACAGTTTCGGGCTACACCTTC
CDR3aa: CASSEETTVSGYTF
abundance: -
d_gene: -
v_gene: TRBV6-5
j_gene: TRBJ1-2

CDR3nt: TGTGCCAGCAGTACTTCCAGGGGGCTTGGAAACACCATATATTTT
CDR3aa: CASSTSRGLGNTIYF
abundance: -
d_gene: TRBD1
v_gene: TRBV6-5
j_gene: TRBJ1-3

CDR3nt: TGTGCCAGCAGTTTATTTGCGGAGAGGGTCTCCTACAATGAGCAGTTCTTC
CDR3aa: CASSLFAERVSYNEQFF
abundance: -
d_gene: -
v_gene: TRBV27
j_gene: TRBJ2-1

CDR3nt: TGCGCCAGCAGCTCCCAGGGGGGCTACGAGCAGTACTTC
CDR3aa: CASSSQGGYEQYF
abundance: -
d_gene: -
v_gene: TRBV5-1
j_gene: TRBJ2-7

CDR3nt: TGTGCCAGCATCGTAACAGGGCGGGGGGTCTATGGCTACACCTTC
CDR3aa: CASIVTGRGVYGYTF
abundance: once
d_gene: -
v_gene: TRBV6-1
j_gene: TRBJ1-2

CDR3nt: TGTGCCAGCAGTTTAAACGGTTATCAGCCCCAGCATTTT
CDR3aa: CASSLNGYQPQHF
abundance: -
d_gene: -
v_gene: TRBV27
j_gene: TRBJ1-5

CDR3nt: TGTGCCAGCAGCCCTTTCCCGGCGGGGGGGGGAGATACGCAGTATTTT
CDR3aa: CASSPFPAGGGDTQYF
abundance: -
d_gene: TRBD2
v_gene: TRBV7-8
j_gene: TRBJ2-3

CDR3nt: TGTGCCAGCAGCTTACACCAGACACAAGAGACCCAGTACTTC
CDR3aa: CASSLHQTQETQYF
abundance: -
d_gene: -
v_gene: TRBV7-9
j_gene: TRBJ2-5

CDR3nt: TGTGCCAGCGAACCGGGACAGAGAAACTATGGCTACACCTTC
CDR3aa: CASEPGQRNYGYTF
abundance: -
d_gene: TRBD1
v_gene: TRBV2
j_gene: TRBJ1-2

CDR3nt: TGTGCCAGCAGTTACGTGCCAGGGGGACCCTACGAGCAGTACTTC
CDR3aa: CASSYVPGGPYEQYF
abundance: -
d_gene: TRBD1
v_gene: TRBV6-6
j_gene: TRBJ2-7

CDR3nt: TGTGCCAGCAGTGTCTCAGGGCCTCAGCCCCAGCATTTT
CDR3aa: CASSVSGPQPQHF
abundance: -
d_gene: -
v_gene: TRBV6-1
j_gene: TRBJ1-5

CDR3nt: TGTGCCAGCAGCCAAGATCAGGGGGCAGGTTCAGCTAATGAAAAACTGTTTTTT
CDR3aa: CASSQDQGAGSANEKLFF
abundance: -
d_gene: TRBD1
v_gene: TRBV4-2
j_gene: TRBJ1-4

CDR3nt: TGTGCCAGTAGGGGGCAGGCCGTAGTTGTGAACACTGAAGCTTTCTTT
CDR3aa: CASRGQAVVVNTEAFF
abundance: -
d_gene: -
v_gene: TRBV19
j_gene: TRBJ1-1

CDR3nt: TGCGCCAGCAGCCAGGAGGGGGCCGGGGAGCAGTTCTTC
CDR3aa: CASSQEGAGEQFF
abundance: -
d_gene: -
v_gene: TRBV4-3
j_gene: TRBJ2-1

CDR3nt: TGTGCCAGTAGACCCCAAGCGTGGGAGAGTGGCACCGGGGAGCTGTTTTTT
CDR3aa: CASRPQAWESGTGELFF
abundance: -
d_gene: -
v_gene: TRBV19
j_gene: TRBJ2-2

CDR3nt: TGTGCCAGCAGCCGGGGGTCAGACAGGAACACCGGGGAGCTGTTTTTT
CDR3aa: CASSRGSDRNTGELFF
abundance: -
d_gene: -
v_gene: TRBV5-4
j_gene: TRBJ2-2

CDR3nt: TGTGCCAGCAGTTACTCGGGGCAGGGGAGCACTGAAGCTTTCTTT
CDR3aa: CASSYSGQGSTEAFF
abundance: -
d_gene: -
v_gene: TRBV6-5
j_gene: TRBJ1-1

CDR3nt: TGTGCCAGCAGCCAAGGGTTAGAAACGTTCTTC
CDR3aa: CASSQGLETFF
abundance: -
d_gene: -
v_gene: TRBV14
j_gene: TRBJ2-1

CDR3nt: TGTGCCAGTAATGTCAGGGCGCAATTCATTGAGGACACTGAAGCTTTCTTT
CDR3aa: CASNVRAQFIEDTEAFF
abundance: -
d_gene: -
v_gene: TRBV19
j_gene: TRBJ1-1

CDR3nt: TGTGCCAGCAGCTTGGGAGCGGAACTAGCGGGCTCAGGGTTCTTC
CDR3aa: CASSLGAELAGSGFF
abundance: few
d_gene: TRBD2
v_gene: TRBV5-4
j_gene: TRBJ2-1

CDR3nt: TGCAGCGCCTTGACCGGGACAGGGGGCACTGAAGCTTTCTTT
CDR3aa: CSALTGTGGTEAFF
abundance: -
d_gene: TRBD1
v_gene: TRBV29-1
j_gene: TRBJ1-1

CDR3nt: TGTGCCAGCAGCTTAGTGGGAGAGGGGAACACCGGGGAGCTGTTTTTT
CDR3aa: CASSLVGEGNTGELFF
abundance: few
d_gene: -
v_gene: TRBV13
j_gene: TRBJ2-2